The 25 T cell receptor beta chains in this list originate from one sample, sequenced in a study of blood T cell repertoires in COVID-19. This table comes from immunoSEQ multiplex PCR, and its TCRdb copy is limited to in-frame clones, with some not included. The sample lists some 23,000 clones; around 75% were seen once. Specimen: peripheral blood. Source of these receptors: a woman of 80 years or more with acute or convalescent COVID-19.

This chain joins TRBV2 and TRBJ1-4, with TRBD1 identical over 9 bases. Unmatched junction bases numbered 11, after V lost 8 bases and J lost 7 bases. The CDR3 spans 15 residues. Germline CDR1 is SNHLY and CDR2 is FYNNEI. CDR3 protein: CASDSRQGDAEKLFF. As DNA, the CDR3 is TGTGCCAGCGACTCGAGACAGGGGGACGCTGAAAAACTGTTTTTT.

The chain combines TRBV30 with TRBJ1-3; 8 nucleotides align to TRBD1. The length of the CDR3 is 17 residues. With V trimmed by 3 bases and J by 1 base, 11 bases remained unmatched. CDR1 is GTSNPN, CDR2 SVGIG, per germline (reference sequence). The CDR3 sequence: CAWSGYPRGLSGNTIYF. The CDR3 DNA is TGTGCCTGGAGCGGCTATCCCAGGGGGCTTTCTGGAAACACCATATATTTT.

This chain uses TRBV6-6 with TRBJ1-3, with unresolved D. The germline CDR1 and CDR2 sequences are MNHNY and SVGAGI (reference sequence). This CDR3 comprises 13 residues. Between the trimmed V and J ends, which lost 7 bases and 4 bases, there was a span of 11 bases. DNA of the CDR3: TGTGCCAGCACACAAACGGGGGGAAACACCATATATTTT. As protein: CASTQTGGNTIYF.

In regard to this clone: At one end the junction does not follow the germline gene, possibly because of a read error. The chain couples TRBV7-7 to TRBJ2-5; TRBD2 matches 8 bases. Germline values: CDR1 SSHAT, CDR2 FNYEAQ (reference sequence). The CDR3 is made up of 15 amino acids. The chain's CDR3 is CASSLEARGAGTQYF. The DNA of the CDR3 is TGTGCTAGCAGCTTGGAGGCGCGGGGGGCTGGGACCCAGTACTTC. Full variable domain (rest looked up from reference TRBV7-7 and TRBJ2-5): GAGVSQSPRYKVTKRGQDVTLRCDPISSHATLYWYQQALGQGPEFLTYFNYEAQPDKSGLPSDRFSAERPEGSISTLTIQRTEQRDSAMYRCASSLEARGAGTQYFGPGTRLLVL.

This chain joins TRBV11-2 and TRBJ2-3; TRBD2 matches 12 bases. With 5 bases clipped from V and 6 bases from J, the junction kept 6 bases outside the gene matches. This CDR3 comprises 15 residues. CDR1 and CDR2 (germline): SGHAT, FQNNGV. CDR3 residues: CASSRLAGVGDTQYF. In nucleotides, the CDR3 is TGTGCCAGCAGCCGACTAGCGGGAGTAGGGGATACGCAGTATTTT.

This chain joins TRBV30 and TRBJ1-1; D gene ambiguous. Germline CDR1 is GTSNPN and CDR2 is SVGIG (reference sequence). V lost 3 bases to trimming and J lost 4 bases, with 12 bases between them. This CDR3 spans 13 amino acids. CDR3 loop: CAWSTSGGTEAFF. The CDR3 DNA sequence: TGTGCCTGGAGCACCTCAGGAGGCACTGAAGCTTTCTTT.

The chain joins TRBV28 to TRBJ1-3; 7 positions agree with TRBD1. V shed 5 bases and J 4 bases; nucleotides not matched to a gene: 8. The CDR3 runs to 15 residues. The germline V gene encodes CDR1 MDHEN and CDR2 SYDVKM. The CDR3 bases are TGTGCCAGCAGTATGTACAGGGGATCAGGAAACACCATATATTTT. As protein: CASSMYRGSGNTIYF. Combining the CDR3 with reference TRBV28 and TRBJ1-3 gives the whole variable domain DVKVTQSSRYLVKRTGEKVFLECVQDMDHENMFWYRQDPGLGLRLIYFSYDVKMKEKGDIPEGYSVSREKKERFSLILESASTNQTSMYLCASSMYRGSGNTIYFGEGSWLTVV.

The chain has TRBV27 and TRBJ2-3; D may be TRBD1 (7 bases). V was shortened by 6 bases and J by 1 base, with 14 bases between the two germline ends. This CDR3 is 15 amino acids long. CDR1 MNHEY and CDR2 SMNVEV come from the germline V gene (reference sequence). The CDR3 DNA is TGTGCCAGCAGAGGGGGAGGACAGGGCACAGATACGCAGTATTTT. This gives the protein CASRGGGQGTDTQYF.

This chain links TRBV6-1 with TRBJ2-7; TRBD2 matches 9 bases. Germline V gene sequence: CDR1 MNHNS, CDR2 SASEGT. V trimming: 1 base; J trimming: 0 bases; junction bases outside the gene matches: 10. This CDR3 contains 18 residues. CDR3 sequence: CASSEGISGRLFSYEQYF. In DNA, the CDR3 is TGTGCCAGCAGTGAAGGGATTAGCGGGAGACTATTCTCCTACGAGCAGTACTTC.

V usage is TRBV3-1 (or the pseudogene TRBV3-2) and J usage is TRBJ2-2, with 8 bases matching TRBD2. The CDR3 consists of 15 residues. Germline loops: CDR1 LGHDT, CDR2 YNNKEL (reference sequence). V gave up 2 bases and J gave up 3 bases; unmatched junction bases: 2. The CDR3 spells CASSQRRGDTGELFF. DNA for the CDR3: TGTGCCAGCAGCCAAAGGCGGGGGGACACCGGGGAGCTGTTTTTT.

V usage is TRBV19 and J usage is TRBJ1-5; TRBD1 matches at 7 bases. V gave up 6 bases and J gave up 3 bases; unmatched junction bases: 14. In germline, CDR1 is LNHDA, CDR2 SQIVND (reference sequence). The CDR3 covers 17 residues. The CDR3 reads CASSRGVTGSNNQPQHF. The CDR3 coding sequence is TGTGCCAGTAGCCGCGGAGTGACAGGGTCTAACAATCAGCCCCAGCATTTT.

The chain recombines TRBV3-1 (or the pseudogene TRBV3-2) with TRBJ2-3; D might be TRBD2 (6 bases). Per germline, CDR1 LGHDT and CDR2 YNNKEL (reference sequence). Trimming stripped 1 base from V and 2 bases from J, with 10 bases between. The length of the CDR3 is 15 residues. The CDR3 DNA sequence: TGTGCCAGCAGCCAAGTGGGCGGGGACACAGATACGCAGTATTTT. This sequence encodes CASSQVGGDTDTQYF.

This clone appeared a few times. The chain carries TRBV29-1 and TRBJ2-1, with TRBD2 as a possible D gene (6 bases). V lost 7 bases and J 6 bases, leaving 16 bases between the germline ends. The CDR3 is made up of 13 amino acids. Germline CDR1 and CDR2: SQVTM and ANQGSEA. CDR3 region: CSAGLTLGNEQFF. The CDR3 coding sequence is TGCAGCGCGGGACTTACGCTAGGCAATGAGCAGTTCTTC.

The chain employs TRBV9 and TRBJ2-5, with TRBD2 matching over 13 bases. CDR3 length: 16 amino acids. With V trimmed by 1 base and J by 2 bases, 2 bases remained unmatched. CDR1 and CDR2 from the germline V gene are SGDLS and YYNGEE. Written as DNA, the CDR3 is TGTGCCAGCAGCGTAACTAGCGGGGGGGGTCAAGAGACCCAGTACTTC. Translation: CASSVTSGGGQETQYF. Using reference TRBV9 and TRBJ2-5 for the parts outside the CDR3, the full variable domain is DSGVTQTPKHLITATGQRVTLRCSPRSGDLSVYWYQQSLDQGLQFLIQYYNGEERAKGNILERFSAQQFPDLHSELNLSSLELGDSALYFCASSVTSGGGQETQYFGPGTRLLVL.

The chain combines TRBV19 with TRBJ2-2; D ambiguous. The germline V gene encodes CDR1 LNHDA and CDR2 SQIVND (reference sequence). The CDR3 is 13 amino acids. V was clipped by 5 bases and J by 6 bases, with 10 bases between them. The CDR3 nucleotides read TGTGCCAGTAGTCCATCTATCGCCGGGGAGCTGTTTTTT. Amino acids: CASSPSIAGELFF.

The V and J genes are TRBV29-1 and TRBJ2-5; maybe TRBD1 (5 bases). Germline V gene lookup returns CDR1 SQVTM and CDR2 ANQGSEA. Trimming stripped 6 bases from V and 1 base from J, with 9 bases between. CDR3 length equals 12 residues. The CDR3 DNA reads as TGCAGCGTGGGGCAATCCCAAGAGACCCAGTACTTC. This translates into CSVGQSQETQYF.

The V and J genes are TRBV5-1 and TRBJ1-6; 9 bases agree with TRBD1. The CDR3 is 14 amino acids. V lost 2 bases to trimming and J lost 8 bases; unmatched junction nucleotides: 2. Germline V gene lookup returns CDR1 SGHRS and CDR2 YFSETQ. The CDR3 reads CASSLRTGDSPLHF. The CDR3 DNA reads as TGCGCCAGCAGCTTAAGGACAGGGGATTCACCCCTCCACTTT. Filled out from reference TRBV5-1 and TRBJ1-6, the complete variable domain reads KAGVTQTPRYLIKTRGQQVTLSCSPISGHRSVSWYQQTPGQGLQFLFEYFSETQRNKGNFPGRFSGRQFSNSRSEMNVSTLELGDSALYLCASSLRTGDSPLHFGNGTRLTVT.

This chain joins TRBV7-9 and TRBJ1-6; weak D call: TRBD1 (5 bases). The germline V gene has CDR1 SEHNR and CDR2 FQNEAQ (reference sequence). The V end lost 1 base, the J end lost 6 bases, and 13 bases lay between the germline ends. The CDR3 is made up of 16 amino acids. CDR3 amino acids: CASSLGRGRGNSPLHF. CDR3 in DNA: TGTGCCAGCAGCTTAGGGAGGGGTCGGGGTAATTCACCCCTCCACTTT.

The genes are TRBV11-3 and TRBJ2-3; the match to TRBD2 covers 8 bases. In germline, CDR1 is SGHNT, CDR2 YENEEA. The CDR3 extends over 14 amino acids. V lost 6 bases to trimming and J lost 3 bases; unmatched junction nucleotides: 5. The CDR3 DNA is TGTGCCAGCAGTTCTAGCGGGCGAACAGATACGCAGTATTTT. Protein: CASSSSGRTDTQYF.

Written as DNA, the CDR3 is TGTGCCAGCAGTTACCCCCGCCGCTTGACAGGGATTAATCAGCCCCAGCATTTT. Its protein is CASSYPRRLTGINQPQHF. J is TRBJ1-5 and V is TRBV6-2 or TRBV6-3, with TRBD1 identical over 7 bases. The CDR3 sequence is 18 residues long. Germline V gene data show CDR1 as MNHEY and CDR2 as SVGEGT. V lost 2 bases, J lost 4 bases, and 14 bases stayed unmatched.

This sequence joins TRBV5-4 and TRBJ1-1, with 7 bases that match TRBD1. This CDR3 is built from 14 residues. Per germline, CDR1 SGHNT and CDR2 YYREEE (reference sequence). J gave up 7 bases and V 3 bases, and 9 bases lay outside the gene matches. The CDR3 loop is CASSSRGKKDEAFF. As DNA, the CDR3 is TGTGCCAGCAGCTCCAGGGGGAAGAAAGATGAAGCTTTCTTT. Full variable domain (outside the CDR3, taken from reference TRBV5-4 and TRBJ1-1): ETGVTQSPTHLIKTRGQQVTLRCSSQSGHNTVSWYQQALGQGPQFIFQYYREEENGRGNFPPRFSGLQFPNYSSELNVNALELDDSALYLCASSSRGKKDEAFFGQGTRLTVV.

On this clone itself: At the DNA level, this CDR3 is encoded by other sequences in the same sample as well. The chain uses TRBV5-1 and TRBJ1-1, with unresolved D. The V end was cut by 3 bases, the J end by 0 bases, with 3 bases between. The CDR3 is 12 amino acids. Germline loops: CDR1 SGHRS, CDR2 YFSETQ. The CDR3 sequence: CASSSVNTEAFF. The CDR3 DNA follows: TGCGCCAGCAGCTCCGTGAACACTGAAGCTTTCTTT. Based on the CDR3 plus reference TRBV5-1 and TRBJ1-1, the full variable domain is KAGVTQTPRYLIKTRGQQVTLSCSPISGHRSVSWYQQTPGQGLQFLFEYFSETQRNKGNFPGRFSGRQFSNSRSEMNVSTLELGDSALYLCASSSVNTEAFFGQGTRLTVV.

The rearrangement joins TRBV7-9 to TRBJ1-5; D not resolved. Trimming left V 5 bases short and J 5 bases short, with 13 bases between. This CDR3 is built from 14 residues. The V gene's germline CDR1 is SEHNR and CDR2 FQNEAQ (reference sequence). The CDR3 protein is CASSQATGDQPQHF. CDR3 bases: TGTGCCAGCAGCCAAGCGACCGGGGATCAGCCCCAGCATTTT. Filled out from reference TRBV7-9 and TRBJ1-5, the complete variable domain reads DTGVSQNPRHKITKRGQNVTFRCDPISEHNRLYWYRQTLGQGPEFLTYFQNEAQLEKSRLLSDRFSAERPKGSFSTLEIQRTEQGDSAMYLCASSQATGDQPQHFGDGTRLSIL.

V gene TRBV30 combines with J gene TRBJ1-2; 11 nucleotides align to TRBD1. V lost 3 bases and J lost 5; bases outside the gene matches: 17. Germline lookup yields CDR1 GTSNPN and CDR2 SVGIG (reference sequence). This CDR3 spans 18 amino acids. The CDR3 here is CAWSRHSTGTGGVYGYTF. The CDR3 DNA reads as TGTGCCTGGAGCCGCCACTCGACCGGGACAGGGGGGGTTTATGGCTACACCTTC.

The chain couples TRBV7-2 to TRBJ1-3; no clear D. CDR3 length: 15 amino acids. V lost 4 bases, J lost 0 bases, and 10 bases lay in between. Germline V lookup: CDR1 SGHTA, CDR2 FQGNSA. CDR3 in DNA: TGTGCCAGCAGCTCCTCCCCGAGCTCTGGAAACACCATATATTTT. Translating it yields CASSSSPSSGNTIYF. The full variable domain, with the rest looked up from reference TRBV7-2 and TRBJ1-3, is GAGVSQSPSNKVTEKGKDVELRCDPISGHTALYWYRQSLGQGLEFLIYFQGNSAPDKSGLPSDRFSAERTGGSVSTLTIQRTQQEDSAVYLCASSSSPSSGNTIYFGEGSWLTVV.